This note documents a single T cell receptor beta chain sequence. This sample was taken from a study of T-cell reconstitution after alpha-beta-depleted transplantation in children. Germline trimming cut 8 bases from V and 3 bases from J; bases unmatched to any gene: 10. The CDR3 spans 15 residues. From germline, CDR1 is SGHTA and CDR2 FQGNSA. Molecular barcoding with unique molecular identifiers was used for the TCRbeta library. In TCRdb, the PCR reads were re-called with MiXCR into one record per CDR3 protein. The table records around 530,000 distinct CDR3 sequences, about 30% of them present only once.

This receptor was taken from a human donor who donated a stem cell graft to a child with aplastic anemia. The gene calls are TRBV7-2 and TRBJ2-3; 8 bases align to TRBD2. Sequencing was performed on PBMCs from the stem cell graft donor, taken from the stem cell graft. CDR3 protein: CASDPGAGVTDTQYF. CDR3 DNA: TGTGCCAGCGACCCTGGAGCGGGAGTGACAGATACGCAGTATTTT.